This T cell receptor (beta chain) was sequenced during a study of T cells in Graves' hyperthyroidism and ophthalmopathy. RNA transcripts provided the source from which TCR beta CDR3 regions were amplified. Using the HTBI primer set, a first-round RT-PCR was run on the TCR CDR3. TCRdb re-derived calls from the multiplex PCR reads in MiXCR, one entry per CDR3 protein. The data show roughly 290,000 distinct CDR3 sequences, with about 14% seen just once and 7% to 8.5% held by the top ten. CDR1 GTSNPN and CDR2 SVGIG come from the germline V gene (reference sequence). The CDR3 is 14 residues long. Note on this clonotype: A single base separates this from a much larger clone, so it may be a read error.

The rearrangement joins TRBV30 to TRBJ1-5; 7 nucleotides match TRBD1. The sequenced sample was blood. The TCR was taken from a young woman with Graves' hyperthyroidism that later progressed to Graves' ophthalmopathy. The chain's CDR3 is CARSGTEGNQPQHF. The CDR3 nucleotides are TGTGCCCGGAGTGGGACAGAGGGCAATCAGCCCCAGCATTTT.